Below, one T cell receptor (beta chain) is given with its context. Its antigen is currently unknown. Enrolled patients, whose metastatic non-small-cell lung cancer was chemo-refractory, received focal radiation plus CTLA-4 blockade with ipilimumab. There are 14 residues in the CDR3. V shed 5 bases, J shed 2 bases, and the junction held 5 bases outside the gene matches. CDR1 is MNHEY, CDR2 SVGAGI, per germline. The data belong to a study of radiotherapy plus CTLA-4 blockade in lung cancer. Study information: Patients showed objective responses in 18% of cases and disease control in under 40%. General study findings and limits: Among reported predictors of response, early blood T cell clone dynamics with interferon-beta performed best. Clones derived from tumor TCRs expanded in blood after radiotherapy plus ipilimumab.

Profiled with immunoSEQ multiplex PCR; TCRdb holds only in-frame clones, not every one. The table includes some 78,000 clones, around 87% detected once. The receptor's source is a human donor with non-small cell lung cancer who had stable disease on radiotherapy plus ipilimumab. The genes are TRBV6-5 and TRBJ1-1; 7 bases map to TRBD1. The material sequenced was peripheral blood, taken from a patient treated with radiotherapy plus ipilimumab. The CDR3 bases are TGTGCCAGCAGTCCGCGACAGGGAAACACTGAAGCTTTCTTT. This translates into CASSPRQGNTEAFF.